This T cell receptor beta chain originates from a study of blood T cell repertoires in COVID-19. Using immunoSEQ multiplex PCR, the repertoire was profiled, and TCRdb retains in-frame clones only, with some absent. The top ten hold over 8.5% of the sample, which has about 30,000 clones, about 90% seen once. CDR3 length: 13 residues. Germline trimming cut 5 bases from V and 5 bases from J; bases unmatched to any gene: 5. The germline gives CDR1 GTSNPN, CDR2 SVGIG (reference sequence). V and J are TRBV30 and TRBJ1-4; 7 nucleotides match TRBD1. The clonotype originates from a human donor in a cohort sampled during active COVID-19. Sequencing was carried out using peripheral blood. CDR3 region: CAWAGQINEKLFF. The CDR3 nucleotides are TGTGCCTGGGCGGGACAGATAAATGAAAAACTGTTTTTT.